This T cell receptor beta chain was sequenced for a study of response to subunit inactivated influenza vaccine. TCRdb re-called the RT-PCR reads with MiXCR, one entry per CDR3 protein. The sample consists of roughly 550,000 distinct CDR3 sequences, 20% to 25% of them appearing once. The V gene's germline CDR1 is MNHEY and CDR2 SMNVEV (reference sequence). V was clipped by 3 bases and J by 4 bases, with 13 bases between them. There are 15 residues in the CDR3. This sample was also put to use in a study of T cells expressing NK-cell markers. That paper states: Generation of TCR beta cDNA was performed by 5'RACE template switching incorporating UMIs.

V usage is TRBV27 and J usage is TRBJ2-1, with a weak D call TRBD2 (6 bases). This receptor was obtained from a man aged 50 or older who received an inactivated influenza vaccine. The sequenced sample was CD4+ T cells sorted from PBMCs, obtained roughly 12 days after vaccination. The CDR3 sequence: CASSFTGGGYNEQFF. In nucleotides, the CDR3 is TGTGCCAGCAGTTTCACCGGGGGTGGATACAATGAGCAGTTCTTC.